The 29 T cell receptor beta chains below come from one sample, sequenced in a study of T-cell memory formation after mild COVID-19. TCRdb re-called the 5' RACE reads through MiXCR, storing one row per CDR3 protein. Of 300,000 to 400,000 distinct CDR3 sequences listed, approximately 27% are singletons. Sequenced material: PBMCs or a T cell subset sorted from them (not recorded which). These receptors all come from an adult woman who had mild COVID-19 (a few samples of this study predate the infection). Cell type and time point are not known.

The chain couples TRBV7-8 to TRBJ2-2, with D unclear. The CDR3 is 18 residues long. Deletions cut 0 bases from V and 1 base from J, with 15 bases between. The germline CDR1 and CDR2 sequences are SGHVS and FQNEAQ. CDR3 sequence: CASSLAIGPEGNTGELFF. The CDR3 nucleotides read TGTGCCAGCAGCTTAGCGATAGGACCCGAAGGGAACACCGGGGAGCTGTTTTTT.

This clonotype turned up a few times. The chain joins TRBV7-8 to TRBJ2-5; 8 bases match TRBD2. CDR3 length equals 15 residues. The germline gives CDR1 SGHVS, CDR2 FQNEAQ. V lost 3 bases and J lost 6; bases outside the gene matches: 9. The CDR3 bases are TGTGCCAGCAGCTTCCTTCGGGGGGGGAGGCAGACCCAGTACTTC. Translation gives CASSFLRGGRQTQYF.

This clonotype was observed a few times. This rearrangement joins TRBV19 to TRBJ2-3; D is unclear. The CDR3 spans 14 residues. In germline, CDR1 is LNHDA, CDR2 SQIVND (reference sequence). The germline V and J ends were trimmed by 9 bases and 0 bases, with 13 bases remaining between them. CDR3 region: CASKTQESTDTQYF. CDR3 DNA: TGTGCCAGCAAAACTCAGGAAAGCACAGATACGCAGTATTTT.

This CDR3 is CASSFVETTDTQYF. The CDR3 nucleotides are TGTGCCAGCAGCTTTGTCGAAACCACAGATACGCAGTATTTT. The rearrangement links TRBV7-9 to TRBJ2-3; D is ambiguous. The CDR3 is 14 amino acids. Germline V CDR1 and CDR2: SEHNR, FQNEAQ (reference sequence). Trimming took 3 bases from V and 2 from J, leaving 9 bases between them.

This clonotype was detected a few times. The chain couples TRBV15 to TRBJ2-5, with D possibly TRBD2 on 6 matching bases. Trimming took off 4 bases at V and 4 bases at J, with 13 bases between the two ends. Germline CDR1 and CDR2: LNHNV and YYDKDF (reference sequence). The CDR3 totals 14 residues. CDR3 bases: TGTGCCACCAGCACGGGACGGGGAGGAGAGACCCAGTACTTC. It codes for CATSTGRGGETQYF. Together with reference TRBV15 and TRBJ2-5, the CDR3 gives the full variable domain: DAMVIQNPRYQVTQFGKPVTLSCSQTLNHNVMYWYQQKSSQAPKLLFHYYDKDFNNEADTPDNFQSRRPNTSFCFLDIRSPGLGDTAMYLCATSTGRGGETQYFGPGTRLLVL.

This clonotype turned up a few times. V usage is TRBV18 and J usage is TRBJ2-7; a weak D match, TRBD1 (5 bases). The V gene lost 3 bases and the J gene lost 6 bases, with 15 bases spanning the gap. Germline assignment: CDR1 KGHSH and CDR2 LQKENI. This CDR3 has 14 amino acids. The CDR3 DNA follows: TGTGCCAGCTCACCGGTGAAGCAGGGTGGCGAGCAGTACTTC. It translates to CASSPVKQGGEQYF.

This clonotype showed up just a few times. The gene calls are TRBV5-5 and TRBJ2-7; D unclear. Per the germline V gene, CDR1 is SGHKS and CDR2 is YYEKEE (reference sequence). The CDR3 consists of 14 residues. Trimming shortened V by 3 bases and J by 3 bases, and 13 bases separated the two germline ends. The CDR3 region is CASSYRTPGYEQYF. CDR3 in DNA: TGTGCCAGCAGCTATAGGACGCCGGGCTACGAGCAGTACTTC.

This clonotype was seen more than once but under ten times. CDR3 bases: TGTGCCAGCACTCGGACGGCCATGAACACTGAAGCTTTCTTT. Translated: CASTRTAMNTEAFF. This chain links TRBV12-3 or TRBV12-4 with TRBJ1-1; D uncertain. The CDR3 length is 14 residues. Trimming removed 7 bases from V and 0 bases from J, with 12 bases in between.

The rearrangement joins TRBV20-1 to TRBJ2-5; 12 nucleotides align to TRBD2. The germline V gene encodes CDR1 DFQATT and CDR2 SNEGSKA (reference sequence). The CDR3 has 16 residues. The trim removed 0 bases at V and 2 bases at J, leaving 4 bases unmatched. The CDR3 is CSARDGLAGGQETQYF. The CDR3 DNA sequence: TGCAGTGCTAGAGATGGCCTAGCGGGAGGGCAAGAGACCCAGTACTTC.

This clonotype was found a few times. V gene TRBV5-6 combines with J gene TRBJ2-4; D call uncertain. The CDR3 is made up of 15 amino acids. Trimming removed 4 bases from V and 0 bases from J, with 11 bases in between. Germline lookup yields CDR1 SGHDT and CDR2 YYEEEE. The CDR3 spells CASSRLATAKNIQYF. CDR3 sequence (DNA): TGTGCCAGCAGCCGTCTCGCCACAGCCAAAAACATTCAGTACTTC. The entire variable domain, with the rest obtained from reference TRBV5-6 and TRBJ2-4, is as follows: DAGVTQSPTHLIKTRGQQVTLRCSPKSGHDTVSWYQQALGQGPQFIFQYYEEEERQRGNFPDRFSGHQFPNYSSELNVNALLLGDSALYLCASSRLATAKNIQYFGAGTRLSVL.

This clonotype was observed a few times. V and J are TRBV20-1 and TRBJ1-1; D is undetermined. The V and J ends lost 5 bases and 0 bases respectively, with 7 bases between them. CDR1 is DFQATT and CDR2 is SNEGSKA in the germline V gene (reference sequence). This CDR3 region has 12 residues. The CDR3 bases are TGCAGTGCTGAGACGATGAACACTGAAGCTTTCTTT. Its protein is CSAETMNTEAFF.

This clonotype was recorded a few times. The V and J genes are TRBV30 and TRBJ1-2, with D possibly being TRBD1 (5 bases). The CDR3 covers 12 residues. The germline CDR1 and CDR2 sequences are GTSNPN and SVGIG (reference sequence). V lost 4 bases and J 8 bases, leaving 14 bases between the germline ends. The CDR3 here is CAWTQQARGYTF. In nucleotides, the CDR3 is TGTGCCTGGACGCAACAGGCAAGAGGCTACACCTTC. Full variable domain (outside the CDR3, taken from reference TRBV30 and TRBJ1-2): SQTIHQWPATLVQPVGSPLSLECTVEGTSNPNLYWYRQAAGRGLQLLFYSVGIGQISSEVPQNLSASRPQDRQFILSSKKLLLSDSGFYLCAWTQQARGYTFGSGTRLTVV.

The chain carries TRBV9 and TRBJ2-7; TRBD1 matches 10 bases. The length of the CDR3 is 16 residues. Germline CDR1 reads SGDLS; CDR2 reads YYNGEE. With V trimmed by 3 bases and J by 2 bases, 8 bases remained unmatched. The CDR3 sequence: CASSAATGGHTYEQYF. CDR3 in DNA: TGTGCCAGCAGCGCCGCGACAGGGGGCCATACCTACGAGCAGTACTTC.

This clonotype was counted between two and nine times. The chain employs TRBV12-3 or TRBV12-4 and TRBJ2-7; D perhaps matches TRBD1 (6 bases). Deletions cut 6 bases from V and 3 bases from J, with 12 bases between. The CDR3 has 13 amino acids. The CDR3 reads CASRKQGYYEQYF. In DNA form, the CDR3 reads TGTGCCAGCAGGAAACAGGGTTACTACGAGCAGTACTTC.

The chain employs TRBV5-1 and TRBJ1-6; 7 nucleotides match TRBD1. V was pared by 3 bases and J by 7 bases, with 4 bases of the junction left unmatched. The CDR3 contains 14 residues. Germline V CDR1 and CDR2: SGHRS, YFSETQ. CDR3 in DNA: TGCGCCAGCAGCTCCGGACAGGAGAATTCACCCCTCCACTTT. Translated: CASSSGQENSPLHF.

This chain links TRBV2 with TRBJ1-1; D is undetermined. The V end lost 5 bases, the J end lost 1 base, and 8 bases lay between the germline ends. The CDR3 contains 13 residues. The germline CDR1 and CDR2 sequences are SNHLY and FYNNEI. CDR3 in amino acids: CASSRAENTEAFF. CDR3 DNA sequence: TGTGCCAGCAGTAGGGCAGAGAACACTGAAGCTTTCTTT.

A single count supports this clonotype. The rearrangement links TRBV6-5 to TRBJ1-5; 7 nucleotides line up with TRBD1. In germline, CDR1 is MNHEY, CDR2 SVGAGI. This CDR3 contains 16 residues. The junction had 10 bases not matched to a gene; V was cut back by 6 bases and J by 2 bases. CDR3 in DNA: TGTGCCAGCAGCAGCCTCAGGGGGAGAGGCAATCAGCCCCAGCATTTT. This translates into CASSSLRGRGNQPQHF.

This clonotype was seen only a few times. The genes are TRBV5-1 and TRBJ1-1; TRBD1 matches 7 bases. The CDR3 runs to 18 residues. The germline V gene encodes CDR1 SGHRS and CDR2 YFSETQ. V gave up 4 bases and J gave up 3 bases; unmatched junction bases: 18. The CDR3 loop is CASSPLRQQGRSDTEAFF. CDR3 bases: TGCGCCAGCAGCCCTCTAAGGCAACAGGGGCGCTCGGACACTGAAGCTTTCTTT.

In nucleotides, the CDR3 is TGTGCCAGCAGAGTTACCAGGGGGTTTTACGAGCAGTACTTC. It translates to CASRVTRGFYEQYF. The chain is built from TRBV6-1 and TRBJ2-7; 7 bases map to TRBD1. The ends lost 6 bases at V and 4 bases at J; junction bases unmatched: 9. This CDR3 is built from 14 residues. The germline V gene has CDR1 MNHNS and CDR2 SASEGT.

In its sample, this clonotype was seen once. This chain connects TRBV12-3 or TRBV12-4 to TRBJ2-5; 9 bases line up with TRBD1. Unmatched junction bases numbered 10, after V lost 6 bases and J lost 5 bases. The CDR3 totals 15 residues. The CDR3 nucleotides read TGTGCCAGCAGCCCGGGACAGGGAGGGGTGGAGACCCAGTACTTC. Encoded protein: CASSPGQGGVETQYF.

Turning to this clonotype: An end of the junction does not agree with germline; a read error may underlie this. The J gene is TRBJ2-5, the V gene TRBV7-3; a possible D gene is TRBD1 (5 bases). Germline loops: CDR1 SGHTA, CDR2 FQGTGA. The CDR3 is made up of 14 amino acids. In nucleotides, the CDR3 is TGTGCCAGCAGCCTAACAGGAGTCCAAGAGACCCAGTACTTC. Protein product: CASSLTGVQETQYF.

This clonotype showed up just a few times. This rearrangement joins TRBV19 to TRBJ2-2; D is unresolved. CDR1 is LNHDA, CDR2 SQIVND, per germline (reference sequence). The CDR3 is 13 amino acids. V lost 7 bases and J lost 0, with 6 bases in between. CDR3 DNA sequence: TGTGCCAGTAAGGGCTCGAACACCGGGGAGCTGTTTTTT. It specifies CASKGSNTGELFF.

The chain joins TRBV3-1 to TRBJ1-5, with D perhaps TRBD1 (6 bases). Germline-derived CDR1 and CDR2 are LGHDT and YNNKEL (reference sequence). Trimming left V 3 bases short and J 0 bases short, with 12 bases between. The CDR3 spans 16 residues. The CDR3 loop is CASSQRTEYSNQPQHF. Here the CDR3 DNA reads TGTGCCAGCAGCCAGCGGACAGAGTATAGCAATCAGCCCCAGCATTTT.

The chain joins TRBV11-2 to TRBJ2-4; 13 bases agree with TRBD2. CDR3 length: 17 residues. The trim removed 0 bases at V and 9 bases at J, leaving 8 bases unmatched. Germline V gene sequence: CDR1 SGHAT, CDR2 FQNNGV. CDR3 in amino acids: CASSLDPGLAGRGIQYF. CDR3 nucleotide sequence: TGTGCCAGCAGCTTAGACCCGGGACTAGCGGGAAGGGGCATTCAGTACTTC.

The chain recombines TRBV27 with TRBJ2-3; D ambiguous. V lost 2 bases to trimming and J lost 3 bases, with 6 bases between them. This CDR3 spans 13 amino acids. The V gene's germline CDR1 is MNHEY and CDR2 SMNVEV (reference sequence). The CDR3 loop reads CASSLAWTDTQYF. The CDR3 nucleotides are TGTGCCAGCAGTTTAGCCTGGACAGATACGCAGTATTTT.

The chain combines TRBV6-5 with TRBJ1-4, with D unresolved. CDR3 length: 13 amino acids. From germline, CDR1 is MNHEY and CDR2 SVGAGI. The ends were cut back, 2 bases at V and 2 bases at J, with 3 bases in the middle. The DNA for the CDR3 is TGTGCCAGCAGTTACGAGACTAATGAAAAACTGTTTTTT. This codes for CASSYETNEKLFF.

The chain joins TRBV5-1 to TRBJ1-6; D ambiguous. Germline CDR1 reads SGHRS; CDR2 reads YFSETQ. V was pared by 2 bases and J by 10 bases, with 19 bases between. This CDR3 has 16 residues. In nucleotides, the CDR3 is TGCGCCAGCAGCTTATCCCTCCGCGACCCAGGATCACCCCTCCACTTT. This gives the protein CASSLSLRDPGSPLHF.

The rearrangement joins TRBV4-2 to TRBJ2-3; perhaps TRBD2 as D (6 bases). The germline CDR1 and CDR2 sequences are LGHNA and YNFKEQ. The CDR3 totals 15 residues. V lost 5 bases and J lost 2, with 14 bases in between. The CDR3 nucleotides are TGTGCCAGCAGCATATCCGGGACTGCCACAGATACGCAGTATTTT. Translation gives CASSISGTATDTQYF.

The V call is TRBV6-5, the J call TRBJ2-7; 8 bases fit TRBD1. Trimming cost V 4 bases and J 2 bases; bases outside gene matches: 7. This CDR3 is 15 amino acids long. Germline-derived CDR1 and CDR2 are MNHEY and SVGAGI. The CDR3 nucleotides read TGTGCCAGCAGTTTTGGACAGGGTGGGCCCTACGAGCAGTACTTC. This codes for CASSFGQGGPYEQYF.